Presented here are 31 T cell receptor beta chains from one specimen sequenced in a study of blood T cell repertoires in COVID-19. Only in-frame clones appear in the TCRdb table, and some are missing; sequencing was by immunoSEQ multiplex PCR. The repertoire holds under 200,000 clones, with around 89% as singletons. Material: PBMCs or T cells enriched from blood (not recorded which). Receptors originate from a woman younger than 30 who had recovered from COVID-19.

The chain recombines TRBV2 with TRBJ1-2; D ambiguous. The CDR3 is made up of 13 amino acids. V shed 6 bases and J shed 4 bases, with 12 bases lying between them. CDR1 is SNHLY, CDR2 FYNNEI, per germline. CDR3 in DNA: TGTGCCAGCAGGGTGGAAGGAGCCTATGGCTACACCTTC. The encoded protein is CASRVEGAYGYTF.

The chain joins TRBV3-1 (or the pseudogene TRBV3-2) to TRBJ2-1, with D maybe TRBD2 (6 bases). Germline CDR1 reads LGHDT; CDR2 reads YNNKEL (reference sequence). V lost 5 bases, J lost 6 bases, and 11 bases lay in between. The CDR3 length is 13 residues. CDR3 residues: CASSGTSSNEQFF. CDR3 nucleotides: TGTGCCAGCAGCGGGACTTCTAGCAATGAGCAGTTCTTC.

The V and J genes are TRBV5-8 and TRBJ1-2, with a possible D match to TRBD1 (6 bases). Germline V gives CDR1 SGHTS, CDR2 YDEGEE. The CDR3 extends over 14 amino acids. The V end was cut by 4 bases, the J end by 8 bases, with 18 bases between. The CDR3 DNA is TGTGCCAGCAGCCATAAACAGGGTCTGCAAGGCTACACCTTC. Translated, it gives CASSHKQGLQGYTF.

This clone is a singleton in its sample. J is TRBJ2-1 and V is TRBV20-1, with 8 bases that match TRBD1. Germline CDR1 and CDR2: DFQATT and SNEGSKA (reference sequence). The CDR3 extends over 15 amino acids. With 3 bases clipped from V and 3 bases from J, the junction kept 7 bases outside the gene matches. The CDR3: CSASKITGGYNEQFF. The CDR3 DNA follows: TGCAGTGCTAGTAAAATCACAGGGGGCTACAATGAGCAGTTCTTC.

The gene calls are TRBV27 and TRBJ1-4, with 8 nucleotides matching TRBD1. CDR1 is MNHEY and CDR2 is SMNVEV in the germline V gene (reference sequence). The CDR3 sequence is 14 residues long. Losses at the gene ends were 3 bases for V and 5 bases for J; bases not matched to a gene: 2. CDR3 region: CASSFTGGNEKLFF. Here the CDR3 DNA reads TGTGCCAGCAGTTTCACAGGGGGGAATGAAAAACTGTTTTTT.

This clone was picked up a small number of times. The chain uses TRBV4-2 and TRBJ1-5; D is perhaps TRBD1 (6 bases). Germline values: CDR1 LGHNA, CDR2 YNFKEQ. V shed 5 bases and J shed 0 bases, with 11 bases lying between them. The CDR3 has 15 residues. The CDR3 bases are TGTGCCAGCAGCTCGACAGGAAATAGCAATCAGCCCCAGCATTTT. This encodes CASSSTGNSNQPQHF.

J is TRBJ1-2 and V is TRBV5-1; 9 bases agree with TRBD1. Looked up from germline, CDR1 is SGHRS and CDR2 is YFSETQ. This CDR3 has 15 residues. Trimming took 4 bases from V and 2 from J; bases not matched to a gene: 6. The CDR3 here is CASSDGTGLNYGYTF. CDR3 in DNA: TGCGCCAGCAGCGACGGGACAGGGCTGAACTATGGCTACACCTTC.

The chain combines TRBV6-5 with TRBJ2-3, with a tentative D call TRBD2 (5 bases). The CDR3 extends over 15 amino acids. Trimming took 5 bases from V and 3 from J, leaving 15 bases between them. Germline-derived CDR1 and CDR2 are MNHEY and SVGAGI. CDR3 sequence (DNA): TGTGCCAGCAGTCCCCAGCGGTACGGGACAGATACGCAGTATTTT. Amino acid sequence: CASSPQRYGTDTQYF.

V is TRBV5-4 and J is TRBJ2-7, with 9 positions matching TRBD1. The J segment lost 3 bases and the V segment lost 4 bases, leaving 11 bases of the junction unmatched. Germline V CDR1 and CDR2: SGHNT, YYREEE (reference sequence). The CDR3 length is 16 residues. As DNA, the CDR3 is TGTGCCAGCAGCCACCTCGAAGGGACAGGGAACTACGAGCAGTACTTC. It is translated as CASSHLEGTGNYEQYF.

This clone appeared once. The CDR3 coding sequence is TGTGCCAGCAGCCGGATAGCGGGAGACTACGAGCAGTACTTC. Protein: CASSRIAGDYEQYF. The rearrangement links TRBV7-2 to TRBJ2-7; 9 bases are shared with TRBD2. Germline-derived CDR1 and CDR2 are SGHTA and FQGNSA. Trimming took 5 bases from V and 3 from J; bases not matched to a gene: 5. The CDR3 is 14 amino acids.

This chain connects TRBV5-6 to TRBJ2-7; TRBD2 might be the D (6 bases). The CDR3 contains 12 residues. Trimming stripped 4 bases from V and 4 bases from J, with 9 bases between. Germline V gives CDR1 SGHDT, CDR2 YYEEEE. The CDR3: CASSTGLYEQYF. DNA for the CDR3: TGTGCCAGCAGCACGGGACTTTACGAGCAGTACTTC. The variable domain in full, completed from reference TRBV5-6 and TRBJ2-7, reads DAGVTQSPTHLIKTRGQQVTLRCSPKSGHDTVSWYQQALGQGPQFIFQYYEEEERQRGNFPDRFSGHQFPNYSSELNVNALLLGDSALYLCASSTGLYEQYFGPGTRLTVT.

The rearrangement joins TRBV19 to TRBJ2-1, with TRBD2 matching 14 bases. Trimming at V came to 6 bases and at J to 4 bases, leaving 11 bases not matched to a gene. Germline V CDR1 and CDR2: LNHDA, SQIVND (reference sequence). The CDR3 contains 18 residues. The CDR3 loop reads CASRPRTSGRSGYNEQFF. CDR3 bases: TGTGCCAGTAGACCACGGACTAGCGGGAGGTCGGGGTACAATGAGCAGTTCTTC.

This chain's CDR3 is CASTRDSLAGVLGDEQFF. The CDR3 DNA reads TGCGCCAGCACTCGTGATTCGTTAGCGGGAGTTTTAGGGGATGAGCAGTTCTTC. V is TRBV5-1 and J is TRBJ2-1; TRBD2 matches 9 bases. The CDR3 loop spans 18 amino acids. Germline V CDR1 and CDR2: SGHRS, YFSETQ. V lost 6 bases, J lost 8 bases, and 21 bases stayed unmatched.

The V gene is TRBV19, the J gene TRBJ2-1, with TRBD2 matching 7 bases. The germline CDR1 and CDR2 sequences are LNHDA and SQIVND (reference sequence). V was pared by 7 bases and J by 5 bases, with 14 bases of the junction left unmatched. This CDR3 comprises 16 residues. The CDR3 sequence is CASNPPGGTSHNEQFF. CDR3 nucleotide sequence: TGTGCCAGTAATCCACCGGGAGGCACTTCCCACAATGAGCAGTTCTTC.

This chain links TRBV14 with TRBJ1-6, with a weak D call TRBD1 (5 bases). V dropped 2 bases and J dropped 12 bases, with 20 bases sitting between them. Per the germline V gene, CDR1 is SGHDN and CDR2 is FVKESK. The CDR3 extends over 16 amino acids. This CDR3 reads CASSQKIGTHGEPLHF. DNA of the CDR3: TGTGCCAGCAGCCAAAAAATAGGGACTCACGGAGAACCCCTCCACTTT. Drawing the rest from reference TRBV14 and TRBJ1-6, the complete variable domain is EAGVTQFPSHSVIEKGQTVTLRCDPISGHDNLYWYRRVMGKEIKFLLHFVKESKQDESGMPNNRFLAERTGGTYSTLKVQPAELEDSGVYFCASSQKIGTHGEPLHFGNGTRLTVT.

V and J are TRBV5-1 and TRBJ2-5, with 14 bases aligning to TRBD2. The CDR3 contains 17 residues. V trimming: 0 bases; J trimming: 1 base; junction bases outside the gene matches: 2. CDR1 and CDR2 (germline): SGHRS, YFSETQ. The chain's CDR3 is CASSLAGTSGSQETQYF. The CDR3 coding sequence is TGCGCCAGCAGCTTGGCCGGGACTAGCGGGAGCCAAGAGACCCAGTACTTC.

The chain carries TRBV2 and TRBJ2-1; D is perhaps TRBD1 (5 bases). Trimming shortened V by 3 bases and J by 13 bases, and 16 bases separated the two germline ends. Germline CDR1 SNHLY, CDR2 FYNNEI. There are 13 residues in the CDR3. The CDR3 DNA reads TGTGCCAGCAGTGAGCAGGGCCCTCCACCTCAGTTCTTC. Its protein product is CASSEQGPPPQFF.

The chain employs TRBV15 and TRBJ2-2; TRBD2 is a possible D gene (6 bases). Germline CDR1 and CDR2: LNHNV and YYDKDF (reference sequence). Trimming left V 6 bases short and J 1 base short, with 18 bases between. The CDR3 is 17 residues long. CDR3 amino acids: CATRRVGGSRNTGELFF. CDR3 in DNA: TGTGCCACCAGAAGGGTGGGGGGTTCTCGGAACACCGGGGAGCTGTTTTTT.

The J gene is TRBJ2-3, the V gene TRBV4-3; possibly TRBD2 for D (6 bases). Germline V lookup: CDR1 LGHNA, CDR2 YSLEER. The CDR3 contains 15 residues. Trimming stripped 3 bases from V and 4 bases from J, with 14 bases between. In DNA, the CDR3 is TGCGCCAGCAGCCACACTAGCCAGGGCGCAGATACGCAGTATTTT. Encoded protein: CASSHTSQGADTQYF.

CDR3 residues: CASSFPQGAYGYTF. Written as DNA, the CDR3 is TGTGCCAGCAGTTTTCCGCAGGGGGCCTATGGCTACACCTTC. This chain uses TRBV6-9 with TRBJ1-2; 8 positions agree with TRBD1. Germline V lookup: CDR1 MNHGY, CDR2 SVAAGI. The CDR3 sequence is 14 residues long. J was trimmed by 4 bases and V by 4 bases; bases with no gene match: 5.

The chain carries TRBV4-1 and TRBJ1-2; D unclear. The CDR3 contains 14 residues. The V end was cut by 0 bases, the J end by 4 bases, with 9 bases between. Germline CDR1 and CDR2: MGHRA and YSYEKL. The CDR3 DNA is TGCGCCAGCAGCCAAGATCTGGCGGGCTATGGCTACACCTTC. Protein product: CASSQDLAGYGYTF.

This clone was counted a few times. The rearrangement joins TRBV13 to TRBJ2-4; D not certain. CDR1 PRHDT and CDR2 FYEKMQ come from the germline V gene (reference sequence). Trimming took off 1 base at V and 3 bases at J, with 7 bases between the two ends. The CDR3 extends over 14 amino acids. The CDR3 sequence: CASSLAFGKNIQYF. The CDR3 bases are TGTGCCAGCAGCTTAGCATTCGGCAAAAACATTCAGTACTTC.

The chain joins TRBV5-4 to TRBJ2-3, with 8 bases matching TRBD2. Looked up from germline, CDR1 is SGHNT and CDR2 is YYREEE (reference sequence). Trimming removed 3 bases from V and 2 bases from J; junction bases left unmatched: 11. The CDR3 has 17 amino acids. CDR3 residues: CASSSTLIAGLTDTQYF. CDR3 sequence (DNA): TGTGCCAGCAGCTCGACCTTAATAGCGGGACTCACAGATACGCAGTATTTT.

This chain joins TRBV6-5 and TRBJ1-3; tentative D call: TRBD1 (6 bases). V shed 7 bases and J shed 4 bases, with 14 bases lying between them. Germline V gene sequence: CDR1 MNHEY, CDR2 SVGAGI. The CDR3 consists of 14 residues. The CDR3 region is CASKDSLFGNTIYF. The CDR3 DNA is TGTGCCAGCAAGGACAGTCTCTTCGGAAACACCATATATTTT.

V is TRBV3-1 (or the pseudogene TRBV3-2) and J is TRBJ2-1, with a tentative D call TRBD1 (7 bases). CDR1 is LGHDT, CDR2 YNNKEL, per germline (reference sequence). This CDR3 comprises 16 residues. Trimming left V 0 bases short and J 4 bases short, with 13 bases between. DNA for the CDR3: TGTGCCAGCAGCCAAGAAGGCCAGGGGGGATACAATGAGCAGTTCTTC. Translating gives CASSQEGQGGYNEQFF.

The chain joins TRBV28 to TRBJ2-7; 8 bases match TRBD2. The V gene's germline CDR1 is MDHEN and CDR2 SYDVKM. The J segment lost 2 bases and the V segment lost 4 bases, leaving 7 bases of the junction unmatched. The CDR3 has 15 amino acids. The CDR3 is CASSSSGSFTYEQYF. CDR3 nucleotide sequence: TGTGCCAGCAGTTCGAGCGGGAGCTTCACCTACGAGCAGTACTTC.

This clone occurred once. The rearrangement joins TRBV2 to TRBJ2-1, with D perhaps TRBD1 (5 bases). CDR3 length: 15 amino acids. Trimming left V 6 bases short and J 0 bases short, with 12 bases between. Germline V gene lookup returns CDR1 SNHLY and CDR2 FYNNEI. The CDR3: CASSRDRSSYNEQFF. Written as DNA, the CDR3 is TGTGCCAGCAGCCGAGACAGAAGCTCCTACAATGAGCAGTTCTTC.

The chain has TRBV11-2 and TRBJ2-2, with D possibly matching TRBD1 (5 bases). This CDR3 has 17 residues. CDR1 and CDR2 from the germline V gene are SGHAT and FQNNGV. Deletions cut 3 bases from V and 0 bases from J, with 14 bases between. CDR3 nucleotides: TGTGCCAGCAGCTTGGGGCCGACATTCTCGAACACCGGGGAGCTGTTTTTT. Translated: CASSLGPTFSNTGELFF.

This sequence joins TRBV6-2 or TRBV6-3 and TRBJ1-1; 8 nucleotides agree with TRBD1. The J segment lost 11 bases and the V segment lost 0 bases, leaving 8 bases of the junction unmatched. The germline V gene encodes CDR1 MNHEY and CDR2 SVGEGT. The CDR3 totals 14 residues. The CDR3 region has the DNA TGTGCCAGCAGTTACTCGGGGACAGGTTTCATTGCTTTCTTT. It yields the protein CASSYSGTGFIAFF.

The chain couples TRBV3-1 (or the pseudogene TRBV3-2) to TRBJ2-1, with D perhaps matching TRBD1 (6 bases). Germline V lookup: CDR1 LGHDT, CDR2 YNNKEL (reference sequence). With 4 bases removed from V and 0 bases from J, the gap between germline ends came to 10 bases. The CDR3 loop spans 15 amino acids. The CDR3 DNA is TGTGCCAGCAGCCGGGGGCCGAGCTCCTACAATGAGCAGTTCTTC. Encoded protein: CASSRGPSSYNEQFF.

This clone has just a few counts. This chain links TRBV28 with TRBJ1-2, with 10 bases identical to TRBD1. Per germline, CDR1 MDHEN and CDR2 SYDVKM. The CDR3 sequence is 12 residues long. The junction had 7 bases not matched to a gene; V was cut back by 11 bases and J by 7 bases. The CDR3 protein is CAGATGGAGYTF. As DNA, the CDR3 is TGTGCCGGCGCGACAGGGGGCGCTGGCTACACCTTC.